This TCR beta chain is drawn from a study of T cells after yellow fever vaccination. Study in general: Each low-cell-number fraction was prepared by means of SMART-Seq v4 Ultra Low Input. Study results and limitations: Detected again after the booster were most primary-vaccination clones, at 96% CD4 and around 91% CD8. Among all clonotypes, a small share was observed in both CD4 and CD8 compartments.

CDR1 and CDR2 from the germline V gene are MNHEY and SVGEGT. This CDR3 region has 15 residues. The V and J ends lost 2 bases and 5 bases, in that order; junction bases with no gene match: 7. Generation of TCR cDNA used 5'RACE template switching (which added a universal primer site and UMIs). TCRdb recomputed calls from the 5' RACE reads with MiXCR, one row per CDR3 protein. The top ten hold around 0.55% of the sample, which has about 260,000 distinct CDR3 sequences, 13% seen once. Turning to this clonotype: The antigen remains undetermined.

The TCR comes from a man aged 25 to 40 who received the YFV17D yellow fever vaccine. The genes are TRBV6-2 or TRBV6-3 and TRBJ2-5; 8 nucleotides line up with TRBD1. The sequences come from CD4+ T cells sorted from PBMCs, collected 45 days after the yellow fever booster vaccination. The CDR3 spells CASSYRQGSRETQYF. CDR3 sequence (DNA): TGTGCCAGCAGTTACCGACAGGGGTCGAGGGAGACCCAGTACTTC.